The rows below give T cell receptor beta chains drawn from one sample of a study of persistence of HIV-infected CD4 T cells. The antigens these receptors bind are not known. TCRdb's copy holds only in-frame clones and misses some; the assay was immunoSEQ multiplex PCR. The sample has tens of thousands of clones; over 70% are singletons. This material consisted of CD4+ T cells sorted from PBMCs after approximately 19-hour stimulation, taken from a patient who received antiretroviral therapy. These receptor sequences come from an adult man with HIV who was CMV-seropositive. Each CDR3 is given with its conserved first and last residue. D genes are given only for firm matches. Size is stated for part of the rows, as once, few or many counts, or as a class when the clone is expanded.

CDR3nt,CDR3aa,j_gene,v_gene,d_gene,abundance
TGTGCCAGTAGTACGGAAACCAAAGACAGGGGGGTTCGCCTCACCTTC,CASSTETKDRGVRLTF,TRBJ1-2,TRBV19,TRBD1,few
TGTGCCAGCAGCTTGAAAGGGGAGGGGGGGGACACCCAGTACTTC,CASSLKGEGGDTQYF,TRBJ2-5,TRBV5-4,.,.
TGTGCCAGCAGCCGGGACAATCTAGGCAGCGAAAAACTGTTTTTT,CASSRDNLGSEKLFF,TRBJ1-4,TRBV28,.,.
TGCGCCAGCAGCCAAGCCCGAGTGGGTGAGGGACTGGGGGGTTTTAGGGAGCAGTTCTTC,CASSQARVGEGLGGFREQFF,TRBJ2-1,TRBV4-1,.,.
TGCAGCGCTTTGGGTCAAGTCGACTATGGCTACACCTTC,CSALGQVDYGYTF,TRBJ1-2,TRBV29-1,.,.
TGTGCCAGCAGCCAAGTAGGGGTTAGCACAGATACGCAGTATTTT,CASSQVGVSTDTQYF,TRBJ2-3,TRBV3-1/TRBV3-2,.,once
TGCGCCAGCAGCGGGCAGACAGGGAGTGGCGGGGAGCTGTTTTTT,CASSGQTGSGGELFF,TRBJ2-2,TRBV5-1,TRBD1,.
TGCGCCAGCAGCCTACCGGGACCCCGGGATGAAAAACTGTTTTTT,CASSLPGPRDEKLFF,TRBJ1-4,TRBV5-1,.,few
TGCGCCAGCAGCTTGGGGGAGAGCAATCAGCCCCAGCATTTT,CASSLGESNQPQHF,TRBJ1-5,TRBV5-1,.,.
TGTGCCAGCAGTGAACTAACGGGACAGGGGTATGGCTACACCTTC,CASSELTGQGYGYTF,TRBJ1-2,TRBV6-1,TRBD1,once
TGTGCCATCAGAGCCGACGGACCGAACACTGAAGCTTTCTTT,CAIRADGPNTEAFF,TRBJ1-1,TRBV10-3,.,.
TGTGCCAGCAGTGCCGGGTCCTATGAGGGCTACACCTTC,CASSAGSYEGYTF,TRBJ1-2,TRBV2,.,.
TGTGCCAGCAGCTTAATCCCGCGGACTAGCGGGTACAATGAGCAGTTCTTC,CASSLIPRTSGYNEQFF,TRBJ2-1,TRBV7-3,TRBD2,.
TGTGCCACCAGCAGAGAGGGACAGGGGGCGGACACTGAAGCTTTCTTT,CATSREGQGADTEAFF,TRBJ1-1,TRBV15,TRBD1,.
TGCGCCAGCAGCCGCCGGGAGGGGGCGCTCGGAAACACCATATATTTT,CASSRREGALGNTIYF,TRBJ1-3,TRBV5-1,TRBD1,.
TGCGCCAGCAGCCCTCGGGGAGGGGGCGCTTCAGGGGCCAACGTCCTGACTTTC,CASSPRGGGASGANVLTF,TRBJ2-6,TRBV5-1,.,.
TGTGCCAGCAGCCGTTTAAACACGAACACCGGGGAGCTGTTTTTT,CASSRLNTNTGELFF,TRBJ2-2,TRBV9,.,.
TGTGCCTGGAGTCAGACAGGGGTTCAGCCCCAGCATTTT,CAWSQTGVQPQHF,TRBJ1-5,TRBV30,TRBD1,.